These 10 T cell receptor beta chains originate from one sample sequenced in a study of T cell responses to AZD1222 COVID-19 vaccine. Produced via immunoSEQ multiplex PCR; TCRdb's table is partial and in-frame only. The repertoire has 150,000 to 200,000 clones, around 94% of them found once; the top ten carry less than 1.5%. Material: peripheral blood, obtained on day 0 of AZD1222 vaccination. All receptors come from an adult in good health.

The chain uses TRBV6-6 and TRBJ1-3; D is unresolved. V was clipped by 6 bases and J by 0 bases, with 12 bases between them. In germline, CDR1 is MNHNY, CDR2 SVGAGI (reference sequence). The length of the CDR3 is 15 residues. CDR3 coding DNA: TGTGCCAGCAGGGCAGACGGAAACTCTGGAAACACCATATATTTT. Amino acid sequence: CASRADGNSGNTIYF.

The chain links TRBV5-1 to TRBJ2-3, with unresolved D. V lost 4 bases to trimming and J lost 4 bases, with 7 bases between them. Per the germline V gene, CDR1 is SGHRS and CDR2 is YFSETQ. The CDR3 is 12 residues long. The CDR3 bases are TGCGCCAGCAGCCAACGATCAGATACGCAGTATTTT. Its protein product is CASSQRSDTQYF.

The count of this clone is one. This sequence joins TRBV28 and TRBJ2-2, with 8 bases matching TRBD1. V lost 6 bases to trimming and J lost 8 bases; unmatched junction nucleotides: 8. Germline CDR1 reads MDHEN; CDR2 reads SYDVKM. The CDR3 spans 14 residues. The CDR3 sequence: CASSRGQGRGELFF. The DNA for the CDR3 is TGTGCCAGCAGCCGCGGACAGGGACGGGGGGAGCTGTTTTTT.

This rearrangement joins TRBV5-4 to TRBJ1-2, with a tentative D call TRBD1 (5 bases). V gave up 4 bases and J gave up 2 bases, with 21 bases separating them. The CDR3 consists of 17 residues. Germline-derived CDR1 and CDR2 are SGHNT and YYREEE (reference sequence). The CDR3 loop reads CASSLSAGTGGNYGYTF. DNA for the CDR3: TGTGCCAGCAGCCTCTCCGCCGGGACGGGAGGCAACTATGGCTACACCTTC.

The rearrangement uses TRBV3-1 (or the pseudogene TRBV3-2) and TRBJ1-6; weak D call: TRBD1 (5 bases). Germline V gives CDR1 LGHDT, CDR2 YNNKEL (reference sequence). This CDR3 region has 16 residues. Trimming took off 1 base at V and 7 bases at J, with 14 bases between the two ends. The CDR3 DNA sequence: TGTGCCAGCAGCCAAGTAGCTTCCCAGGGAAATTCACCCCTCCACTTT. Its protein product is CASSQVASQGNSPLHF.

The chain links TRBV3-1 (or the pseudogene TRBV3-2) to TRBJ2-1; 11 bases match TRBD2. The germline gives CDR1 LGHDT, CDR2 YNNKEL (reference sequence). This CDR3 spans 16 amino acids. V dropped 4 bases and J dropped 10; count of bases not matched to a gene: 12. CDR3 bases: TGTGCCAGCAGCCTAGGACTAGCGGGTTTAGGAGGCGAGCAGTTCTTC. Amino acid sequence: CASSLGLAGLGGEQFF.

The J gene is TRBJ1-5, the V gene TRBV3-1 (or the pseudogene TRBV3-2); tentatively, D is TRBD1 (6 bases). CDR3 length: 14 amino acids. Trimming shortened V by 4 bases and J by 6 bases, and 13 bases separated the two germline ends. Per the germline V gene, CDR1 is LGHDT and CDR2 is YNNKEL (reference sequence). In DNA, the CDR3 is TGTGCCAGCAGCCTAGGGGGGGCTAGTCAGCCCCAGCATTTT. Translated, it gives CASSLGGASQPQHF.

The CDR3 DNA reads as TGTGCCAGCTCCAAAACCGGGACTAGCTTCTCCTACGAGCAGTACTTC. Protein sequence: CASSKTGTSFSYEQYF. This chain uses TRBV18 with TRBJ2-7, with 9 bases matching TRBD2. V shed 6 bases and J 0 bases; nucleotides not matched to a gene: 9. The CDR3 runs to 16 residues. The germline CDR1 and CDR2 sequences are KGHSH and LQKENI. Together with reference TRBV18 and TRBJ2-7, the CDR3 gives the full variable domain: NAGVMQNPRHLVRRRGQEARLRCSPMKGHSHVYWYRQLPEEGLKFMVYLQKENIIDESGMPKERFSAEFPKEGPSILRIQQVVRGDSAAYFCASSKTGTSFSYEQYFGPGTRLTVT.

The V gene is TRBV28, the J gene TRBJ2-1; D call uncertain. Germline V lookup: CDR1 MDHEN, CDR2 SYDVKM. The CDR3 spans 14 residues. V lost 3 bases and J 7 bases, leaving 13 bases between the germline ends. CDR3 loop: CASSFRLVGNEQFF. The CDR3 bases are TGTGCCAGCAGTTTTAGGCTAGTGGGGAATGAGCAGTTCTTC. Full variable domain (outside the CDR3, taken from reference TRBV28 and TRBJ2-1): DVKVTQSSRYLVKRTGEKVFLECVQDMDHENMFWYRQDPGLGLRLIYFSYDVKMKEKGDIPEGYSVSREKKERFSLILESASTNQTSMYLCASSFRLVGNEQFFGPGTRLTVL.

CDR3 sequence reads: CASGDRGLGDTQYF. CDR3 DNA: TGTGCCAGCGGGGACAGGGGGCTGGGAGATACGCAGTATTTT. The chain is built from TRBV7-7 and TRBJ2-3; 12 bases are a match to TRBD1. The germline CDR1 and CDR2 sequences are SSHAT and FNYEAQ (reference sequence). The CDR3 contains 14 residues. The V gene end was trimmed by 8 bases and the J gene end by 5 bases; junction bases not matched to a gene: 5.